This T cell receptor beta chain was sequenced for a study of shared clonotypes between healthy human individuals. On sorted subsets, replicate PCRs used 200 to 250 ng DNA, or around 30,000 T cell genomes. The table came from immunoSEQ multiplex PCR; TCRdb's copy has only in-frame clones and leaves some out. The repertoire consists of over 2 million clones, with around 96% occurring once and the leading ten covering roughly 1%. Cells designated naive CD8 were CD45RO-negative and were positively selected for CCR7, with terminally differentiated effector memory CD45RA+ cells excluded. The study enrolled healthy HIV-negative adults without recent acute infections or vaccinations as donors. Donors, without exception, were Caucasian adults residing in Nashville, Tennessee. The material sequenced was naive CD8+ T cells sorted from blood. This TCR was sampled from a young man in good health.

The CDR3 loop reads CASSQEGAGNIAGYTF. Written as DNA, the CDR3 is TGCGCCAGCAGCCAAGAGGGCGCCGGGAACATAGCTGGCTACACCTTC. V gene TRBV4-1 combines with J gene TRBJ1-2; D not resolved. V lost 0 bases and J lost 7, with 18 bases in between. This CDR3 comprises 16 residues. In germline, CDR1 is MGHRA, CDR2 YSYEKL.